These 21 T cell receptor beta chains came from one sample sequenced in a study of CD8+ T cells in alopecia areata. Treatment given: oral pan-JAK inhibitor, 5-10 mg twice daily. The sequencing template was cDNA reverse transcribed from extracted RNA. Some clones are missing from TCRdb's copy, which holds only in-frame ones; the method was immunoSEQ multiplex PCR. The repertoire holds around 300,000 clones, with roughly 60% as singletons. The source was CD4+ T cells sorted from blood, collected at week 52, from a patient treated with tofacitinib. The source is a human donor with alopecia areata.

This rearrangement joins TRBV9 to TRBJ2-1, with D unclear. Trimming took 2 bases from V and 0 from J, leaving 9 bases between them. The CDR3 has 15 amino acids. Looked up from germline, CDR1 is SGDLS and CDR2 is YYNGEE. CDR3 DNA: TGTGCCAGCAGCGTCCTTGACATCTCCTACAATGAGCAGTTCTTC. It translates to CASSVLDISYNEQFF.

The chain links TRBV29-1 to TRBJ1-2; 7 nucleotides line up with TRBD1. The germline gives CDR1 SQVTM, CDR2 ANQGSEA. V shed 3 bases and J 7 bases; nucleotides not matched to a gene: 5. The CDR3 extends over 12 amino acids. The CDR3: CSVDDRDIGYTF. The CDR3, as DNA: TGCAGCGTTGATGACAGGGATATTGGCTACACCTTC.

This chain links TRBV7-9 with TRBJ2-7, with no clear D. This CDR3 comprises 13 residues. Germline V CDR1 and CDR2: SEHNR, FQNEAQ (reference sequence). Trimming stripped 1 base from V and 3 bases from J, with 7 bases between. The CDR3 sequence: CASSLGPDYEQYF. The DNA for the CDR3 is TGTGCCAGCAGCTTAGGACCAGACTACGAGCAGTACTTC. Complete variable domain (other parts from reference TRBV7-9 and TRBJ2-7): DTGVSQNPRHKITKRGQNVTFRCDPISEHNRLYWYRQTLGQGPEFLTYFQNEAQLEKSRLLSDRFSAERPKGSFSTLEIQRTEQGDSAMYLCASSLGPDYEQYFGPGTRLTVT.

CDR3 sequence (DNA): TGTGCCAGCAGTCGGATGACAGGGCCGAATGGCTACACCTTC. It yields the protein CASSRMTGPNGYTF. The rearrangement joins TRBV7-2 to TRBJ1-2; 7 bases line up with TRBD1. Germline V gives CDR1 SGHTA, CDR2 FQGNSA. The ends lost 6 bases at V and 6 bases at J; junction bases unmatched: 10. CDR3 length: 14 residues.

The genes are TRBV29-1 and TRBJ1-1, with a possible D match to TRBD1 (5 bases). The CDR3 runs to 15 residues. Germline CDR1 reads SQVTM; CDR2 reads ANQGSEA. V lost 3 bases and J lost 0, with 14 bases in between. The CDR3: CSVEGLRGVNTEAFF. The DNA of the CDR3 is TGCAGCGTTGAGGGGCTCCGAGGGGTGAACACTGAAGCTTTCTTT.

This clone was picked up a small number of times. The chain has TRBV7-2 and TRBJ2-1; the D is unclear. The germline V and J ends were trimmed by 7 bases and 0 bases, with 7 bases remaining between them. The CDR3 runs to 13 residues. The germline gives CDR1 SGHTA, CDR2 FQGNSA. The CDR3 DNA sequence: TGTGCCAGCACTTTGAACTCCTACAATGAGCAGTTCTTC. It is translated as CASTLNSYNEQFF.

V is TRBV4-3 and J is TRBJ2-3; no firm D call. Per the germline V gene, CDR1 is LGHNA and CDR2 is YSLEER. V shed 1 base and J shed 0 bases, with 11 bases lying between them. This CDR3 contains 16 residues. This CDR3 reads CASSQVSGYSTDTQYF. In DNA, the CDR3 is TGCGCCAGCAGCCAAGTTTCTGGATATAGCACAGATACGCAGTATTTT.

A few counts support this clone. This sample also contains other DNA sequences that code for the same CDR3. This CDR3 is CSVVSSYEQYF. CDR3 nucleotides: TGCAGCGTTGTGTCCTCCTACGAGCAGTACTTC. This sequence joins TRBV29-1 and TRBJ2-7; D is ambiguous. The V gene lost 4 bases and the J gene lost 0 bases, with 4 bases spanning the gap. The CDR3 loop spans 11 amino acids. CDR1 and CDR2 (germline): SQVTM, ANQGSEA.

Only one count was recorded for this clone. The rearrangement links TRBV5-6 to TRBJ1-5, with D uncertain. Per germline, CDR1 SGHDT and CDR2 YYEEEE. V gave up 0 bases and J gave up 4 bases, with 11 bases separating them. The CDR3 consists of 15 residues. Written as DNA, the CDR3 is TGTGCCAGCAGCTTGGGGGGAAGCCCAAATCAGCCCCAGCATTTT. Translating gives CASSLGGSPNQPQHF. The complete variable domain, with remaining parts taken from reference TRBV5-6 and TRBJ1-5, reads DAGVTQSPTHLIKTRGQQVTLRCSPKSGHDTVSWYQQALGQGPQFIFQYYEEEERQRGNFPDRFSGHQFPNYSSELNVNALLLGDSALYLCASSLGGSPNQPQHFGDGTRLSIL.

The DNA of the CDR3 is TGTGCCTGGAGTGATACAGGGACCGGGGAGCTGTTTTTT. Residues: CAWSDTGTGELFF. J is TRBJ2-2 and V is TRBV30; D is possibly TRBD1 (6 bases). In germline, CDR1 is GTSNPN, CDR2 SVGIG (reference sequence). This CDR3 contains 13 residues. Between the trimmed V and J ends, which lost 1 base and 5 bases, there was a span of 8 bases.

This clone was recorded a few times. The chain combines TRBV19 with TRBJ1-1; the D gene is possibly TRBD1 (5 bases). Germline V gene data show CDR1 as LNHDA and CDR2 as SQIVND (reference sequence). Trimming took 5 bases from V and 3 from J, leaving 16 bases between them. This CDR3 is 15 amino acids long. The CDR3 reads CASSPNHRSHTEAFF. The CDR3 DNA reads TGTGCCAGTAGTCCCAACCACAGGAGCCACACTGAAGCTTTCTTT. The full variable domain, completed using reference TRBV19 and TRBJ1-1, is DGGITQSPKYLFRKEGQNVTLSCEQNLNHDAMYWYRQDPGQGLRLIYYSQIVNDFQKGDIAEGYSVSREKKESFPLTVTSAQKNPTAFYLCASSPNHRSHTEAFFGQGTRLTVV.

The chain combines TRBV2 with TRBJ1-5; TRBD1 agrees at 8 bases. The germline V gene encodes CDR1 SNHLY and CDR2 FYNNEI. CDR3 length equals 14 residues. The junction had 4 bases not matched to a gene; V was cut back by 7 bases and J by 2 bases. The CDR3 DNA is TGTGCCAGCAACGGACAGGGTGGCAATCAGCCCCAGCATTTT. Translated, it gives CASNGQGGNQPQHF. The full variable domain, its missing parts supplied by reference TRBV2 and TRBJ1-5, is EPEVTQTPSHQVTQMGQEVILRCVPISNHLYFYWYRQILGQKVEFLVSFYNNEISEKSEIFDDQFSVERPDGSNFTLKIRSTKLEDSAMYFCASNGQGGNQPQHFGDGTRLSIL.

This clone was seen a few times. The chain couples TRBV2 to TRBJ1-1, with D tentatively TRBD1 (5 bases). The CDR3 has 13 residues. The V gene lost 6 bases and the J gene lost 3 bases, with 11 bases spanning the gap. Germline-derived CDR1 and CDR2 are SNHLY and FYNNEI. The CDR3 coding sequence is TGTGCCAGCAGCTCCCAGGGCCACACTGAAGCTTTCTTT. Amino acids: CASSSQGHTEAFF.

This chain uses TRBV30 with TRBJ1-2; TRBD1 is a possible D gene (6 bases). The V and J ends lost 7 bases and 1 base respectively, with 13 bases between them. Per germline, CDR1 GTSNPN and CDR2 SVGIG (reference sequence). The CDR3 runs 13 residues. The CDR3 loop reads CASATGNNYGYTF. The CDR3, as DNA: TGTGCCTCAGCGACAGGCAATAACTATGGCTACACCTTC.

The chain joins TRBV5-1 to TRBJ1-2, with D possibly TRBD1 on 6 matching bases. V lost 4 bases to trimming and J lost 6 bases, with 13 bases between them. Germline CDR1 SGHRS, CDR2 YFSETQ. This CDR3 comprises 13 residues. The CDR3 DNA is TGCGCCAGCAGCCCCCGACAGGTGAATGGCTACACCTTC. Translation: CASSPRQVNGYTF. The full variable domain, in which reference TRBV5-1 and TRBJ1-2 provide the parts outside the CDR3, is KAGVTQTPRYLIKTRGQQVTLSCSPISGHRSVSWYQQTPGQGLQFLFEYFSETQRNKGNFPGRFSGRQFSNSRSEMNVSTLELGDSALYLCASSPRQVNGYTFGSGTRLTVV.

This chain connects TRBV2 to TRBJ2-1; TRBD2 is a possible D gene (6 bases). V was pared by 6 bases and J by 0 bases, with 15 bases between. CDR3 length equals 16 residues. The germline CDR1 and CDR2 sequences are SNHLY and FYNNEI. The CDR3 here is CASRPGSQSSYNEQFF. In DNA form, the CDR3 reads TGTGCCAGCAGGCCCGGGAGCCAGAGCTCCTACAATGAGCAGTTCTTC.

The chain recombines TRBV4-1 with TRBJ1-5, with a possible D match to TRBD1 (5 bases). The CDR3 loop spans 17 amino acids. The V end was cut by 0 bases, the J end by 2 bases, with 14 bases between. Per the germline V gene, CDR1 is MGHRA and CDR2 is YSYEKL. CDR3 sequence reads: CASSQDRQGRGNQPQHF. CDR3 coding DNA: TGCGCCAGCAGCCAAGATCGGCAGGGAAGAGGCAATCAGCCCCAGCATTTT.

This clone has a count of ten or more. Its ends do not fully match the called genes, so a read error is possible. This chain connects TRBV7-8 to TRBJ1-2, with TRBD1 as a possible D gene (5 bases). CDR3 size: 12 residues. Germline CDR1 reads SGHVS; CDR2 reads FQNEAQ. The CDR3 protein is CASSPPLETEVF. The CDR3 DNA follows: TGTGCCAGCAGCCCCCCCCTTGAGACAGAGGTCTTC. The variable domain in full, with the rest retrieved from reference TRBV7-8 and TRBJ1-2, is GAGVSQSPRYKVAKRGQDVALRCDPISGHVSLFWYQQALGQGPEFLTYFQNEAQLDKSGLPSDRFFAERPEGSVSTLKIQRTQQEDSAVYLCASSPPLETEVFGSGTRLTVV.

V and J are TRBV29-1 and TRBJ2-2; no firm D call. The CDR3 loop spans 11 amino acids. In germline, CDR1 is SQVTM, CDR2 ANQGSEA. Trimming pared 5 bases from V and 6 bases from J, leaving 7 bases between. This chain's CDR3 is CSVRGSGELFF. The CDR3 bases are TGCAGCGTTCGAGGATCCGGGGAGCTGTTTTTT.

The chain combines TRBV29-1 with TRBJ2-5, with 8 bases lining up with TRBD2. In germline, CDR1 is SQVTM, CDR2 ANQGSEA. The CDR3 contains 12 residues. J gave up 8 bases and V 5 bases, and 7 bases lay outside the gene matches. CDR3 amino acids: CSVRRGGLTQYF. The CDR3 DNA sequence: TGCAGCGTTCGCCGGGGGGGCCTCACCCAGTACTTC. The variable domain in full, with the rest retrieved from reference TRBV29-1 and TRBJ2-5, is SAVISQKPSRDICQRGTSLTIQCQVDSQVTMMFWYRQQPGQSLTLIATANQGSEATYESGFVIDKFPISRPNLTFSTLTVSNMSPEDSSIYLCSVRRGGLTQYFGPGTRLLVL.

The gene calls are TRBV30 and TRBJ2-4, with TRBD1 matching 12 bases. This CDR3 comprises 13 residues. Germline V gene sequence: CDR1 GTSNPN, CDR2 SVGIG (reference sequence). The V gene end was trimmed by 8 bases and the J gene end by 7 bases; junction bases not matched to a gene: 6. The CDR3 protein is CAVGTGGANIQYF. CDR3 nucleotides: TGTGCCGTCGGGACAGGGGGCGCGAACATTCAGTACTTC.